The 26 T cell receptor beta chains below were found in one sample sequenced in a study of PD-1 and CTLA-4 blockade in melanoma. The protocol was immunoSEQ multiplex PCR, while the TCRdb copy is restricted to in-frame clones and leaves out a portion. The sample carries 32,000 or so clones, roughly 91% recorded once. The source material was CD8+ T cells from peripheral blood, sampled before anti-PD-1 treatment. All receptors derive from a human donor with melanoma.

This chain connects TRBV27 to TRBJ1-1; TRBD1 matches at 8 bases. This CDR3 spans 15 amino acids. J lost 3 bases, V lost 8 bases, and 11 bases had no gene match. The germline V gene encodes CDR1 MNHEY and CDR2 SMNVEV (reference sequence). In DNA form, the CDR3 reads TGTGCCAGCTACACCCGGACAGGGTGGGACACTGAAGCTTTCTTT. Amino acid sequence: CASYTRTGWDTEAFF.

The V gene is TRBV6-6, the J gene TRBJ2-7, with D perhaps TRBD2 (5 bases). Germline loops: CDR1 MNHNY, CDR2 SVGAGI (reference sequence). The V gene lost 6 bases and the J gene lost 3 bases, with 21 bases spanning the gap. The CDR3 is 16 amino acids. CDR3 residues: CASSNYVGEGNYEQYF. In DNA form, the CDR3 reads TGTGCCAGCAGCAATTATGTAGGAGAGGGTAACTACGAGCAGTACTTC.

J is TRBJ1-5 and V is TRBV7-9, with D unresolved. The CDR3 has 16 amino acids. From germline, CDR1 is SEHNR and CDR2 FQNEAQ (reference sequence). V lost 4 bases and J 4 bases, leaving 17 bases between the germline ends. Here the CDR3 reads CASSSGGPGWNQPQHF. CDR3 coding DNA: TGTGCCAGCAGCTCGGGAGGCCCGGGATGGAATCAGCCCCAGCATTTT.

The chain is built from TRBV27 and TRBJ1-2, with D unresolved. The germline gives CDR1 MNHEY, CDR2 SMNVEV (reference sequence). This CDR3 spans 16 amino acids. The V end was cut by 5 bases, the J end by 6 bases, with 22 bases between. CDR3 residues: CASSQDISLPYDGYTF. Here the CDR3 DNA reads TGTGCCAGCAGTCAAGACATTTCCCTCCCTTATGATGGCTACACCTTC.

The chain has TRBV9 and TRBJ2-7; D gene uncertain. Between the trimmed V and J ends, which lost 4 bases and 1 base, there was a span of 6 bases. This CDR3 comprises 12 residues. Looked up from germline, CDR1 is SGDLS and CDR2 is YYNGEE. This CDR3 reads CASSPMSYEQYF. In DNA form, the CDR3 reads TGTGCCAGCAGCCCGATGTCCTACGAGCAGTACTTC.

The chain employs TRBV7-9 and TRBJ2-7; the match to TRBD1 covers 7 bases. This CDR3 region has 14 residues. The V segment lost 5 bases and the J segment 2 bases; nucleotides outside the gene matches: 6. Germline assignment: CDR1 SEHNR and CDR2 FQNEAQ (reference sequence). In nucleotides, the CDR3 is TGTGCCAGCAGCCACGGACAGGTGACCTACGAGCAGTACTTC. Translating it yields CASSHGQVTYEQYF.

This clone was observed a few times. V gene TRBV6-5 combines with J gene TRBJ2-6; D remains unclear. The CDR3 has 15 residues. V was pared by 2 bases and J by 1 base, with 6 bases between. Germline V gene sequence: CDR1 MNHEY, CDR2 SVGAGI. CDR3 coding DNA: TGTGCCAGCAGTTACACCATTTCTGGGGCCAACGTCCTGACTTTC. Protein sequence: CASSYTISGANVLTF.

This chain uses TRBV27 with TRBJ2-7; TRBD2 agrees at 7 bases. The CDR3 is 15 residues long. The V gene's germline CDR1 is MNHEY and CDR2 SMNVEV (reference sequence). V trimming: 2 bases; J trimming: 1 base; junction bases outside the gene matches: 5. CDR3 region: CASSLSGIVSYEQYF. The CDR3 region has the DNA TGTGCCAGCAGTTTAAGCGGGATAGTTTCCTACGAGCAGTACTTC.

The chain couples TRBV5-8 to TRBJ1-5; D gene unclear. The CDR3 is 13 amino acids. The germline gives CDR1 SGHTS, CDR2 YDEGEE. Trimming cost V 5 bases and J 5 bases, with 11 bases left between them. The CDR3 nucleotides are TGTGCCAGCAGTACTGACACAGATCAGCCCCAGCATTTT. Its protein is CASSTDTDQPQHF. Supplemented by reference TRBV5-8 and TRBJ1-5, the full variable domain reads EAGVTQSPTHLIKTRGQQATLRCSPISGHTSVYWYQQALGLGLQFLLWYDEGEERNRGNFPPRFSGRQFPNYSSELNVNALELEDSALYLCASSTDTDQPQHFGDGTRLSIL.

The chain couples TRBV29-1 to TRBJ1-2; D unclear. The V gene's germline CDR1 is SQVTM and CDR2 ANQGSEA. The ends were cut back, 6 bases at V and 3 bases at J, with 11 bases in the middle. The CDR3 loop spans 12 amino acids. CDR3: CSVLLTDYGYTF. The CDR3 DNA reads as TGCAGCGTGCTCTTAACGGACTATGGCTACACCTTC.

This chain connects TRBV28 to TRBJ2-2, with TRBD2 matching over 7 bases. From germline, CDR1 is MDHEN and CDR2 SYDVKM. The CDR3 covers 17 residues. J lost 0 bases, V lost 7 bases, and 11 bases had no gene match. The CDR3 sequence: CASNLALAAANTGELFF. CDR3 in DNA: TGTGCCAGCAACTTGGCCCTAGCGGCCGCGAACACCGGGGAGCTGTTTTTT.

V usage is TRBV6-2 or TRBV6-3 and J usage is TRBJ2-1; TRBD1 aligns across 7 bases. V dropped 6 bases and J dropped 6; count of bases not matched to a gene: 14. Germline V lookup: CDR1 MNHEY, CDR2 SVGEGT. The CDR3 is made up of 16 amino acids. This CDR3 reads CASSQRDRIFSNEQFF. The CDR3 region has the DNA TGTGCCAGCAGCCAACGGGACAGAATATTCAGCAATGAGCAGTTCTTC.

The chain recombines TRBV6-1 with TRBJ1-5; D remains ambiguous. Deletions cut 1 base from V and 0 bases from J, with 7 bases between. This CDR3 is 15 amino acids long. Germline loops: CDR1 MNHNS, CDR2 SASEGT. The CDR3 sequence: CASSEGFYSNQPQHF. CDR3 coding DNA: TGTGCCAGCAGTGAAGGGTTTTATAGCAATCAGCCCCAGCATTTT.

The chain couples TRBV7-9 to TRBJ1-5, with TRBD1 matching over 8 bases. The CDR3 has 13 residues. V lost 5 bases, J lost 7 bases, and 4 bases stayed unmatched. Germline CDR1 reads SEHNR; CDR2 reads FQNEAQ (reference sequence). The CDR3 sequence: CASSKTGEQPQHF. The CDR3 DNA is TGTGCCAGCAGCAAGACAGGGGAACAGCCCCAGCATTTT.

A single count supports this clone. The V gene is TRBV27, the J gene TRBJ1-3; TRBD1 might be the D (6 bases). Looked up from germline, CDR1 is MNHEY and CDR2 is SMNVEV (reference sequence). V was trimmed by 3 bases and J by 6 bases, leaving 12 bases between them. The CDR3 runs to 14 residues. Here the CDR3 DNA reads TGTGCCAGCAGTTTGACGGCAGGGGTAAACACCATATATTTT. This codes for CASSLTAGVNTIYF.

The chain recombines TRBV27 with TRBJ2-7, with no clear D. Trimming left V 4 bases short and J 0 bases short, with 7 bases between. CDR3 size: 13 residues. Germline CDR1 MNHEY, CDR2 SMNVEV (reference sequence). Written as DNA, the CDR3 is TGTGCCAGCAGTTCCACGCTCTCCTACGAGCAGTACTTC. It is translated as CASSSTLSYEQYF.

This chain connects TRBV14 to TRBJ2-1, with D maybe TRBD2 (5 bases). V was trimmed by 6 bases and J by 7 bases, leaving 10 bases between them. The CDR3 sequence is 12 residues long. Germline CDR1 and CDR2: SGHDN and FVKESK. DNA of the CDR3: TGTGCCAGCAGTCTCGGGGTAAATGAGCAGTTCTTC. The encoded protein is CASSLGVNEQFF.

The chain uses TRBV18 and TRBJ2-3, with a possible D match to TRBD2 (6 bases). The CDR3 consists of 16 residues. Germline CDR1 and CDR2: KGHSH and LQKENI. Trimming shortened V by 6 bases and J by 8 bases, and 24 bases separated the two germline ends. DNA of the CDR3: TGTGCCAGCTCCCCTCGGGACTCCCCATTGACGGGTACGCAGTATTTT. It codes for CASSPRDSPLTGTQYF.

This chain uses TRBV6-5 with TRBJ1-1, with TRBD1 matching 10 bases. This CDR3 contains 15 residues. Germline CDR1 and CDR2: MNHEY and SVGAGI. J was trimmed by 3 bases and V by 2 bases; bases with no gene match: 3. The CDR3 spells CASSYPGTGDTEAFF. The CDR3 nucleotides read TGTGCCAGCAGTTACCCAGGGACAGGGGACACTGAAGCTTTCTTT.

This chain links TRBV6-5 with TRBJ2-7; TRBD1 agrees at 10 bases. Germline loops: CDR1 MNHEY, CDR2 SVGAGI. The V and J ends lost 0 bases and 5 bases, in that order; junction bases with no gene match: 7. This CDR3 contains 16 residues. CDR3 nucleotides: TGTGCCAGCAGTTACTCCGGGACAGGGGTAGGTGACGAGCAGTACTTC. Translating gives CASSYSGTGVGDEQYF.

The V and J genes are TRBV5-4 and TRBJ2-7, with D unresolved. V was pared by 2 bases and J by 0 bases, with 12 bases between. The CDR3 has 15 residues. The germline V gene encodes CDR1 SGHNT and CDR2 YYREEE (reference sequence). The CDR3 sequence: CASSLGELSSYEQYF. The CDR3 DNA reads as TGTGCCAGCAGCTTAGGCGAACTCAGCTCCTACGAGCAGTACTTC.

The chain combines TRBV18 with TRBJ2-7; no clear D gene. The germline V gene has CDR1 KGHSH and CDR2 LQKENI. Trimming removed 0 bases from V and 1 base from J, with 4 bases in between. The CDR3 is 13 amino acids. The CDR3 DNA reads TGTGCCAGCTCACCACCTAGGTCCTACGAGCAGTACTTC. It codes for CASSPPRSYEQYF.

The chain carries TRBV12-3 or TRBV12-4 and TRBJ2-1; no firm D call. V shed 0 bases and J shed 8 bases, with 2 bases lying between them. This CDR3 is 11 amino acids long. The CDR3 DNA follows: TGTGCCAGCAGTTTAGCCTATGAGCAGTTCTTC. Its protein product is CASSLAYEQFF.

DNA for the CDR3: TGTGCCAGCAGCGGGACAGGGGTCATGAACACTGAAGCTTTCTTT. Its protein is CASSGTGVMNTEAFF. This chain connects TRBV6-5 to TRBJ1-1, with 10 bases that match TRBD1. CDR3 size: 15 residues. Germline assignment: CDR1 MNHEY and CDR2 SVGAGI. V lost 6 bases, J lost 0 bases, and 4 bases stayed unmatched.

The chain recombines TRBV3-1 (or the pseudogene TRBV3-2) with TRBJ1-2, with 8 bases matching TRBD1. V lost 4 bases and J lost 3; bases outside the gene matches: 7. Germline CDR1 LGHDT, CDR2 YNNKEL (reference sequence). The CDR3 sequence is 15 residues long. The CDR3 here is CASSLSGQDYYGYTF. The CDR3 bases are TGTGCCAGCAGCCTTTCGGGACAGGATTACTATGGCTACACCTTC.

CDR3 coding DNA: TGTGCCAGCAGCGACATGGAAACTGAAGCTTTCTTT. Encoded protein: CASSDMETEAFF. V is TRBV5-4 and J is TRBJ1-1; no clear D. Trimming left V 4 bases short and J 5 bases short, with 9 bases between. The CDR3 totals 12 residues. The germline gives CDR1 SGHNT, CDR2 YYREEE (reference sequence).